This is a list of T cell receptor beta chains from one sample in a study of regulatory T cells in long-lasting Graves disease. One entry per CDR3 protein results from TCRdb running MiXCR on the multiplex PCR reads. The data contain 680,000 or so distinct CDR3 sequences, approximately 15% of them singletons. These data also featured in a second study, about T cells in Graves' hyperthyroidism and ophthalmopathy.

Material: peripheral blood mononuclear cells (PBMCs), obtained at new diagnosis, from a patient treated with antithyroid drugs. All receptors derive from a woman under 40 with Graves disease. Both conserved end residues are part of each CDR3. D genes are given only for firm matches. Some rows have no size entry. The others give once, few or many, or a class for an expanded clone.

j_call | clone_size | v_call | d_call | cdr3_aa | cdr3_nt
TRBJ2-1 | many | TRBV27 | - | CASSLSNDGGNEQFF | TGTGCCAGCAGTTTATCGAACGATGGGGGGAATGAGCAGTTCTTC
TRBJ2-7 | - | TRBV10-2 | TRBD1 | CASSDDRGVSEQYF | TGCGCCAGCAGTGACGACAGGGGAGTTAGCGAGCAGTACTTC
TRBJ1-2 | few | TRBV2 | TRBD1 | CASTVTWTGSSGYTF | TGTGCCAGCACGGTGACCTGGACAGGGAGTTCTGGCTACACCTTC
TRBJ2-1 | many | TRBV11-1 | TRBD1 | CASSLLTGTGAYNEQFF | TGTGCCAGCAGCCTCCTCACCGGGACAGGGGCCTACAATGAGCAGTTCTTC
TRBJ2-3 | few | TRBV4-1 | - | CASSLPATRRNDTQYF | TGCGCCAGCAGCCTACCAGCCACGAGAAGGAACGATACGCAGTATTTT
TRBJ1-6 | - | TRBV3-1 | - | CASSQVGQGNSPLHF | TGTGCCAGCAGCCAAGTGGGCCAGGGTAATTCACCCCTCCACTTT
TRBJ2-7 | few | TRBV5-5 | TRBD2 | CASSLVPGLAGEQYF | TGTGCCAGCAGCTTGGTCCCGGGACTAGCGGGCGAGCAGTACTTC
TRBJ1-2 | few | TRBV5-1 | - | CASSFSQGGYYGYTF | TGCGCCAGCAGCTTCTCCCAGGGCGGCTACTATGGCTACACCTTC
TRBJ2-7 | - | TRBV20-1 | - | CSALVPGLLYEQYF | TGCAGTGCTCTGGTTCCCGGCCTACTCTACGAGCAGTACTTC
TRBJ1-6 | - | TRBV10-3 | - | CATGQGAYNSPLHF | TGTGCCACCGGGCAGGGAGCCTATAATTCACCCCTCCACTTT
TRBJ1-1 | many | TRBV10-3 | - | CAISELTDTEAFF | TGTGCCATCAGTGAACTTACGGACACTGAAGCTTTCTTT
TRBJ2-3 | many | TRBV20-1 | TRBD2 | CSAGTSGRKADTQYF | TGCAGTGCCGGGACTAGCGGGAGAAAAGCAGATACGCAGTATTTT
TRBJ1-6 | many | TRBV28 | - | CASGQTLNSPLHF | TGTGCCAGCGGGCAGACCTTAAATTCACCCCTCCACTTT
TRBJ2-7 | few | TRBV6-2/TRBV6-3 | - | CASSNYYSASYEQYF | TGTGCCAGCAGCAATTACTACTCCGCCTCCTACGAGCAGTACTTC
TRBJ2-3 | - | TRBV29-1 | - | CMTRRGTDTQYF | TGCATGACCCGGCGAGGGACAGATACGCAGTATTTT
TRBJ2-3 | many | TRBV7-3 | - | CASSPQPAAGTDTQYF | TGTGCCAGCAGCCCCCAGCCAGCGGCGGGCACAGATACGCAGTATTTT
TRBJ1-4 | many | TRBV29-1 | - | CSVQRGSGEKLFF | TGCAGCGTCCAGAGGGGGAGTGGTGAAAAACTGTTTTTT
TRBJ2-1 | many | TRBV3-1 | - | CASSQFGNEQFF | TGTGCCAGCAGCCAATTCGGAAATGAGCAGTTCTTC
TRBJ2-1 | many | TRBV7-9 | - | CASSLRRANYNEQFF | TGTGCCAGCAGCTTAAGGCGGGCCAACTACAATGAGCAGTTCTTC
TRBJ2-5 | many | TRBV6-1 | TRBD2 | CASSDPGLAPGETQYF | TGTGCCAGCAGTGACCCGGGACTAGCGCCCGGAGAGACCCAGTACTTC
TRBJ2-1 | - | TRBV4-1 | TRBD2 | CASSQEGRAGTYNEQFF | TGCGCCAGCAGCCAAGAGGGTCGAGCGGGAACCTACAATGAGCAGTTCTTC
TRBJ2-4 | - | TRBV28 | - | CASSESSGPNPKNIQYF | TGTGCCAGCAGTGAATCCAGCGGGCCGAACCCCAAAAACATTCAGTACTTC
TRBJ2-3 | many | TRBV7-2 | - | CASSSLRKRAVSTDTQYF | TGTGCCAGCAGCTCCCTCAGAAAAAGAGCGGTTAGCACAGATACGCAGTATTTT
TRBJ1-1 | few | TRBV30 | - | CAWSGLEVGTEAFF | TGTGCCTGGTCCGGCCTGGAAGTCGGCACTGAAGCTTTCTTT
TRBJ2-1 | - | TRBV5-1 | TRBD1 | CASTRTGYYNEQFF | TGCGCCAGCACTCGGACAGGGTACTACAATGAGCAGTTCTTC
TRBJ2-3 | many | TRBV6-5 | - | CASSYTPDLSGLGDTQYF | TGTGCCAGCAGTTACACACCCGACCTCAGCGGCTTAGGCGATACGCAGTATTTT
TRBJ1-2 | many | TRBV24-1 | - | CATSDFRVRYGYTF | TGTGCCACCAGTGATTTCCGGGTGCGCTATGGCTACACCTTC